This T cell receptor (beta chain) was sequenced in a study of regulatory T cells in long-lasting Graves disease. Study-level information: For under 3 months, newly diagnosed Graves' patients had been taking antithyroid drugs.

Arm-PCR of CDR3 regions with iRepertoire HTBI primers generated TCR beta libraries. As handled by the study authors: Among the samples, under 70 TRBV and 13 to 15 TRBJ segments were identified. TCRdb processed the multiplex PCR reads anew with MiXCR; each CDR3 protein has one entry. The V and J calls shown here were made by TCRdb, not taken from the authors' results. The data show hundreds of thousands of distinct CDR3 sequences, around 17% seen once. Trimming removed 5 bases from V and 0 bases from J, with 10 bases in between. The germline gives CDR1 MNHNS, CDR2 SASEGT. The CDR3 spans 14 residues. This clonotype came up many times. The antigen remains unidentified. Study-wide results and caveats: Gene preferences differed: TRBV28, TRBJ1-2, TRBJ2-5 in persistent cases. Persistent Graves' disease cases displayed lower TCR diversity than newly diagnosed ones.

Sample time point: newly diagnosed GD, antithyroid drugs for less than 3 months. PBMC RNA was the source of the TCR library. The same specimen was also included in a second study, on T cells in Graves' hyperthyroidism and ophthalmopathy.

This rearrangement joins TRBV6-1 to TRBJ1-1; the D gene is possibly TRBD1 (6 bases). The sample here was peripheral blood mononuclear cells (PBMCs), taken at new diagnosis, from a patient treated with antithyroid drugs. This TCR was recovered from a man aged 35 to 55 with Graves disease. For the CDR3, the DNA is TGTGCCAGCAGTAACAGGGCAATGAACACTGAAGCTTTCTTT. Residues: CASSNRAMNTEAFF.